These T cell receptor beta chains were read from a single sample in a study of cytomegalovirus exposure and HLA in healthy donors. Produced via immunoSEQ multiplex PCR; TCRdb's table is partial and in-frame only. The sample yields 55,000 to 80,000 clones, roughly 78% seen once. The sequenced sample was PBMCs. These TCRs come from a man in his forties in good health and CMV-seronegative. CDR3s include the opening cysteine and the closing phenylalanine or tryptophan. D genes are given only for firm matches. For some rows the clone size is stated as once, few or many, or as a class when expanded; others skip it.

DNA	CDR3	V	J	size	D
TGTGCCAGCAGCTTAGACCCGGGGAGCACTGAAGCTTTCTTT	CASSLDPGSTEAFF	TRBV7-2	TRBJ1-1	once	-
TGTGCCAGCACCGGAGGGACTAGCGCCTACAATGAGCAGTTCTTC	CASTGGTSAYNEQFF	TRBV6-1	TRBJ2-1	-	TRBD2
TGTGCCAGCAGCCGACTAGGGTCTTATGAAAAACTGTTTTTT	CASSRLGSYEKLFF	TRBV14	TRBJ1-4	-	-
TGTTCCAGCACCCACCCGGACAGAAATAACTACGAGCAGTACTTC	CSSTHPDRNNYEQYF	TRBV7-9	TRBJ2-7	-	-
TGTGCCAGCAGTGGGCAGGGTTTGGGCTATGGCTACACCTTC	CASSGQGLGYGYTF	TRBV2	TRBJ1-2	-	-
TGTGCCAGCAGCTTAGATTTCCAGGGTTTGAACACTGAAGCTTTCTTT	CASSLDFQGLNTEAFF	TRBV11-2	TRBJ1-1	-	-
TGTGCCAGCAACTCTCTAAGGGGTTGGGATGAGCAGTTCTTC	CASNSLRGWDEQFF	TRBV6-6	TRBJ2-1	-	-
TGCGCCAGCACCCACACAGGGCTTGGAATGAACACTGAAGCTTTCTTT	CASTHTGLGMNTEAFF	TRBV5-1	TRBJ1-1	-	-
TGTGCCAGCAGGGGGGGAACCAACGTCCTGACTTTC	CASRGGTNVLTF	TRBV28	TRBJ2-6	-	-
TGTGCCAGCAGGGATGGGACAGGGAGTGATACGCAGTATTTT	CASRDGTGSDTQYF	TRBV7-3	TRBJ2-3	-	TRBD1
TGTGCCAGCAGCTTGCGTAGCGGGGGGTATGGGAATGAGCAGTTCTTC	CASSLRSGGYGNEQFF	TRBV5-4	TRBJ2-1	few	TRBD2
TGTGCCACCAGCAGAGATATCGGAGGTTCACCCCTCCACTTT	CATSRDIGGSPLHF	TRBV15	TRBJ1-6	many	-
TGTGCCAGCAGCATAAGGACAGATTCTCCTTCCTACAATGAGCAGTTCTTC	CASSIRTDSPSYNEQFF	TRBV7-9	TRBJ2-1	-	-
TGTGCCAGTAGTGCCCTGGGCGGGCCTCAAGAGACCCAGTACTTC	CASSALGGPQETQYF	TRBV19	TRBJ2-5	-	-
TGTGCCAGTAGTGCCTCGGGGGGGTCCTACGAGCAGTACTTC	CASSASGGSYEQYF	TRBV19	TRBJ2-7	-	TRBD2
TGTGCCAGCAGCGAGGGACAGGGAGGCTACGAGCAGTACTTC	CASSEGQGGYEQYF	TRBV2	TRBJ2-7	few	TRBD1
TGCAGCGCCCTGACAGGGAACACCGGGGAGCTGTTTTTT	CSALTGNTGELFF	TRBV29-1	TRBJ2-2	-	-
TGTGCCAGTAGTATAATGGGGCAGGGATCCTACAATGAGCAGTTCTTC	CASSIMGQGSYNEQFF	TRBV19	TRBJ2-1	-	-
TGTGCCAGCACCCCCAGAGCGGGGGGGCCGATCACAGATACGCAGTATTTT	CASTPRAGGPITDTQYF	TRBV2	TRBJ2-3	-	TRBD2
TGCAGCGTTGAAGGAGGCACAAATTACAATGAGCAGTTCTTC	CSVEGGTNYNEQFF	TRBV29-1	TRBJ2-1	-	-
TGTGCCAGCAGTTACTCCCCGGGCAGGGGATACGAGCAGTACTTC	CASSYSPGRGYEQYF	TRBV6-5	TRBJ2-7	-	-
TGTGCCAGCAGCTTGGTGGGACAGAGCACAGATACGCAGTATTTT	CASSLVGQSTDTQYF	TRBV5-6	TRBJ2-3	-	TRBD1
TGTGCCAGCAGCTTTGGGCGAGCCAACGAGCAGTACTTC	CASSFGRANEQYF	TRBV5-6	TRBJ2-7	-	-
TGCGCCAGCAGCCAAGATGTAGAGACGGGTGGGTTCTTC	CASSQDVETGGFF	TRBV4-1	TRBJ2-1	-	-
TGTGCCAGCACTAGCGGGGCTAGCTCAGATACGCAGTATTTT	CASTSGASSDTQYF	TRBV9	TRBJ2-3	-	TRBD2
TGTGCCAGTAGTAATCCCTCGGGGTTGGATGTCGGCACTGAAGCTTTCTTT	CASSNPSGLDVGTEAFF	TRBV19	TRBJ1-1	-	-